This T cell receptor beta chain was sequenced in a study of T cells in Graves' hyperthyroidism and ophthalmopathy. The CDR3 extends over 16 amino acids. The ends were cut back, 5 bases at V and 5 bases at J, with 18 bases in the middle. The germline V gene has CDR1 SGHAT and CDR2 FQDESV (reference sequence). At least ten counts were recorded for this clonotype. The source material, RNA transcripts, was used to amplify TCR beta CDR3 regions. In the first-round RT-PCR of the TCR CDR3, the HTBI primer set was used. Each CDR3 protein is one row after TCRdb ran MiXCR on the multiplex PCR reads. The sample yields about 380,000 distinct CDR3 sequences, roughly 12% seen once.

The clonotype was recovered from a man aged 25 to 45 with Graves' hyperthyroidism that later progressed to Graves' ophthalmopathy. Sequencing input: blood. The chain recombines TRBV11-1 with TRBJ1-4; a possible D gene is TRBD1 (6 bases). The DNA of the CDR3 is TGTGCCAGCAGCGACAAGAAACAGGGAGCCAATGAAAAACTGTTTTTT. It codes for CASSDKKQGANEKLFF.